Below, one TCR beta chain is given with its context. Per the study methods: From reference gene primer amplification, estimates of nucleated cell counts were derived. Clones were sequenced by immunoSEQ multiplex PCR, and TCRdb holds only the in-frame ones, with some missing. The DNA gave D and trimming, while V, J and clone size come from that table. Among about 370,000 clones listed, around 91% were seen once. J was trimmed by 8 bases and V by 5 bases; bases with no gene match: 9. Looked up from germline, CDR1 is SEHNR and CDR2 is FQNEAQ (reference sequence). This CDR3 has 15 amino acids. This specimen comes from a study of blood T cell repertoires in COVID-19.

The TCR sequence derives from a man between 18 and 29 years old who had recovered from COVID-19. The rearrangement joins TRBV7-9 to TRBJ2-1; TRBD2 aligns across 10 bases. The sequenced sample was PBMCs or T cells enriched from blood (not recorded which). CDR3 sequence (DNA): TGTGCCAGCAGCGAAGCTAGCGGGAGATTGGATGAGCAGTTCTTC. Encoded protein: CASSEASGRLDEQFF.